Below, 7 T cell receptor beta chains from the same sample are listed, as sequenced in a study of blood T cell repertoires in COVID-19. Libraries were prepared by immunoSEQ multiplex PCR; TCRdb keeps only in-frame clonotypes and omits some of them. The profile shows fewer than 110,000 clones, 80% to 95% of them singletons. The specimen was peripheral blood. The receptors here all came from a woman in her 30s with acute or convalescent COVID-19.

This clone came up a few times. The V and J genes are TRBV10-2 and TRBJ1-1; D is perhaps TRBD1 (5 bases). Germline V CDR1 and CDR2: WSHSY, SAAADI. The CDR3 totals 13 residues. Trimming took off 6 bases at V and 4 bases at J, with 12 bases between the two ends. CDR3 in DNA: TGCGCCAGCAGCCAGGGTAGAGGCACTGAAGCTTTCTTT. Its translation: CASSQGRGTEAFF.

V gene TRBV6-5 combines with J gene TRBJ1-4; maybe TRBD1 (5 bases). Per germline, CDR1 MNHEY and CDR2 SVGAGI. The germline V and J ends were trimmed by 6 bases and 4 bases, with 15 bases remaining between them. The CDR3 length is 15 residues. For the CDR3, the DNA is TGTGCCAGCAGAGGCGGCGGGGGTTTTAATGAAAAACTGTTTTTT. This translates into CASRGGGGFNEKLFF.

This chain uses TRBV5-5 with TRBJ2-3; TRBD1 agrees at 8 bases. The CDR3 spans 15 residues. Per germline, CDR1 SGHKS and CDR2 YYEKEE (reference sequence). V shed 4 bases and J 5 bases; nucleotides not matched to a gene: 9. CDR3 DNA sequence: TGTGCCAGCAGCCCGGGGGACAGGTTCCTAGATACGCAGTATTTT. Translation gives CASSPGDRFLDTQYF.

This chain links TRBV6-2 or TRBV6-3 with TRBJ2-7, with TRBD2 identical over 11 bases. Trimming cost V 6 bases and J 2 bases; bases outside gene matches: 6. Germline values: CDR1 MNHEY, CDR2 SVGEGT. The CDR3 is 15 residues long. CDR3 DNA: TGTGCCAGCAGCTGGGGACTAGCGGAGGCCTACGAGCAGTACTTC. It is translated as CASSWGLAEAYEQYF.

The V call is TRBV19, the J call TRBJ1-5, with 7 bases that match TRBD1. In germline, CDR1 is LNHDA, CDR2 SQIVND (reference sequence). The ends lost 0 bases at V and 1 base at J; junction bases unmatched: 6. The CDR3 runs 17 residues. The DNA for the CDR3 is TGTGCCAGTAGTATAGAACCGGGACAGTCGAGCAATCAGCCCCAGCATTTT. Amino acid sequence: CASSIEPGQSSNQPQHF.

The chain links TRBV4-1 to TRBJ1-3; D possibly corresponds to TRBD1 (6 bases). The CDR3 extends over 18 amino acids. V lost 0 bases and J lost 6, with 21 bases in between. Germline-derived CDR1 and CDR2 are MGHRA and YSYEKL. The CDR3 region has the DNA TGCGCCAGCAGCCAAGATGGGAGGGGGACCGGATTGGTAAACACCATATATTTT. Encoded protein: CASSQDGRGTGLVNTIYF.

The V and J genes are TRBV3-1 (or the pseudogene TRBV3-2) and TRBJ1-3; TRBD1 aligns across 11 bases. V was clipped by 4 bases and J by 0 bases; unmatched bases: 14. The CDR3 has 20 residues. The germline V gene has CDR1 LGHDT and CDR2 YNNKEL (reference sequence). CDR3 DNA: TGTGCCAGCAGCCGTATCACCGGGACAGGGGGATCCAGCTCTGGAAACACCATATATTTT. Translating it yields CASSRITGTGGSSSGNTIYF.